This section outlines one T cell receptor (beta chain) sequence together with its context. Its specificity is unknown. This entry belongs to a study of cytomegalovirus exposure and HLA in healthy donors. Study-level findings and limits: For most TCR sequences rarity was the rule, although some public TCRs occurred in many donors. The productive fraction for most TCR beta V segments was about 90% or about 30% in an earlier analysis. Reportedly, diagnosis of cytomegalovirus status by the classifier showed high specificity and sensitivity.

The primer mix had 60 Vbeta and 13 Jbeta primers. Sequencing used immunoSEQ multiplex PCR; TCRdb keeps in-frame clones, though not all of them. The table includes approximately 100,000 clones, around 79% detected once. CDR3 length: 15 residues. Germline values: CDR1 SGHNT, CDR2 YYREEE (reference sequence). Unmatched junction bases numbered 9, after V lost 3 bases and J lost 4 bases. The chain is built from TRBV5-4 and TRBJ2-5; TRBD2 matches at 7 bases. Sequenced sample: PBMCs. This TCR derives from a man in his sixties in good health and CMV-seronegative. CDR3 sequence (DNA): TGTGCCAGCAGCTCCCGGGACTATAAAGGAGAGACCCAGTACTTC. Protein product: CASSSRDYKGETQYF.